These T cell receptor beta chains were read from a single sample in a study of blood T cell repertoires in COVID-19. Profiling relied on immunoSEQ multiplex PCR, and the TCRdb table lists in-frame clones only, not all of them. The sample records about 300,000 clones, roughly 90% being singletons. Sequenced material: PBMCs or T cells enriched from blood (not recorded which). Every receptor here comes from a woman in her forties or fifties who had been exposed to COVID-19. Both conserved end residues are part of each CDR3. The order of the fields is J gene, CDR3 length, D gene, V gene, CDR3 DNA, CDR3 protein. The D gene is left open where the match is weak.

j_call: TRBJ1-1; cdr3_length: 12; d_call: -; v_call: TRBV29-1; cdr3_nt: TGCAGCGCACAGAAGTCGAACACTGAAGCTTTCTTT; cdr3_aa: CSAQKSNTEAFF
j_call: TRBJ2-1; cdr3_length: 14; d_call: TRBD1; v_call: TRBV5-1; cdr3_nt: TGCGCCAGCAGCTCGGACAGGGTCTACAATGAGCAGTTCTTC; cdr3_aa: CASSSDRVYNEQFF
j_call: TRBJ2-3; cdr3_length: 15; d_call: TRBD2; v_call: TRBV5-1; cdr3_nt: TGCGCCAGCAGTCGAGCGGGGGGGACCACAGATACGCAGTATTTT; cdr3_aa: CASSRAGGTTDTQYF
j_call: TRBJ2-1; cdr3_length: 13; d_call: -; v_call: TRBV11-2; cdr3_nt: TGTGCCAGCAGCTTGGACAGCTACAATGAGCAGTTCTTC; cdr3_aa: CASSLDSYNEQFF
j_call: TRBJ2-7; cdr3_length: 13; d_call: -; v_call: TRBV6-5; cdr3_nt: TGTGCCAGTTCATCAGGGGGAGGCTTGGAGCAGTACTTC; cdr3_aa: CASSSGGGLEQYF
j_call: TRBJ2-1; cdr3_length: 17; d_call: TRBD2; v_call: TRBV2; cdr3_nt: TGTGCCAGCAGTTCCCCACGGGGGGGTGGCTCCTACAATGAGCAGTTCTTC; cdr3_aa: CASSSPRGGGSYNEQFF
j_call: TRBJ1-2; cdr3_length: 16; d_call: -; v_call: TRBV28; cdr3_nt: TGTGCCAGCAGTTTCTCCCGGGACACAACTAACTATGGCTACACCTTC; cdr3_aa: CASSFSRDTTNYGYTF
j_call: TRBJ2-1; cdr3_length: 16; d_call: TRBD2; v_call: TRBV11-2; cdr3_nt: TGTGCCAGCAGCCCTGATGTGGGGGGGGCCTACAATGAGCAGTTCTTC; cdr3_aa: CASSPDVGGAYNEQFF
j_call: TRBJ2-7; cdr3_length: 14; d_call: -; v_call: TRBV5-6; cdr3_nt: TGTGCCAGCAGCTCAGGACAGTTGGACTACGAGCAGTACTTC; cdr3_aa: CASSSGQLDYEQYF
j_call: TRBJ1-2; cdr3_length: 16; d_call: TRBD1; v_call: TRBV7-9; cdr3_nt: TGTGCCAGCAGCTTAGGGGGCCGGGACAGTAACTATGGCTACACCTTC; cdr3_aa: CASSLGGRDSNYGYTF
j_call: TRBJ2-1; cdr3_length: 11; d_call: -; v_call: TRBV28; cdr3_nt: TGTGCCAGCAGTTTCCAGAATGAGCAGTTCTTC; cdr3_aa: CASSFQNEQFF
j_call: TRBJ1-3; cdr3_length: 13; d_call: -; v_call: TRBV7-9; cdr3_nt: TGTGCCAGCAGCTACCGAGGAGCAGACACCATATATTTT; cdr3_aa: CASSYRGADTIYF
j_call: TRBJ1-1; cdr3_length: 16; d_call: TRBD1; v_call: TRBV3-1/TRBV3-2; cdr3_nt: TGTGCCAGCAGCCAAGAAGTGACAGGGGGTTCGTCTGAAGCTTTCTTT; cdr3_aa: CASSQEVTGGSSEAFF
j_call: TRBJ1-4; cdr3_length: 15; d_call: -; v_call: TRBV2; cdr3_nt: TGTGCCAGCAGTGATGGAGGGGCGAGTAATGAAAAACTGTTTTTT; cdr3_aa: CASSDGGASNEKLFF
j_call: TRBJ2-7; cdr3_length: 15; d_call: -; v_call: TRBV7-9; cdr3_nt: TGTGCCAGCAGCGAGACCGGGACACCTACCTACGAGCAGTACTTC; cdr3_aa: CASSETGTPTYEQYF
j_call: TRBJ2-1; cdr3_length: 15; d_call: TRBD1; v_call: TRBV28; cdr3_nt: TGTGCCAGCAGGCCCGGGACAGGGGCCTACAATGAGCAGTTCTTC; cdr3_aa: CASRPGTGAYNEQFF
j_call: TRBJ2-2; cdr3_length: 18; d_call: TRBD1; v_call: TRBV7-7; cdr3_nt: TGTGCTAGCAGCTTAGCGACGCTAGCAGGGGGCGGCACCGGGGAGCTGTTTTTT; cdr3_aa: CASSLATLAGGGTGELFF
j_call: TRBJ1-3; cdr3_length: 15; d_call: -; v_call: TRBV5-1; cdr3_nt: TGCGCCAGCAGCCGAGACACCTACTCTGGAAACACCATATATTTT; cdr3_aa: CASSRDTYSGNTIYF
j_call: TRBJ1-2; cdr3_length: 13; d_call: TRBD1; v_call: TRBV29-1; cdr3_nt: TGCAGCGTCGCAATGGCAGGGGGTATAGGCTACACCTTC; cdr3_aa: CSVAMAGGIGYTF
j_call: TRBJ2-1; cdr3_length: 16; d_call: -; v_call: TRBV27; cdr3_nt: TGTGCCAGCAGTCGGGCCGGCGGGCCTTCCTACAATGAGCAGTTCTTC; cdr3_aa: CASSRAGGPSYNEQFF
j_call: TRBJ1-2; cdr3_length: 12; d_call: -; v_call: TRBV29-1; cdr3_nt: TGCAGCGTTGCGAGGGAATACTATGGCTACACCTTC; cdr3_aa: CSVAREYYGYTF
j_call: TRBJ2-1; cdr3_length: 12; d_call: -; v_call: TRBV21-1; cdr3_nt: TGTGCCAGCACCCTCCCTCAGGGTGAGCAGTTCTTC; cdr3_aa: CASTLPQGEQFF